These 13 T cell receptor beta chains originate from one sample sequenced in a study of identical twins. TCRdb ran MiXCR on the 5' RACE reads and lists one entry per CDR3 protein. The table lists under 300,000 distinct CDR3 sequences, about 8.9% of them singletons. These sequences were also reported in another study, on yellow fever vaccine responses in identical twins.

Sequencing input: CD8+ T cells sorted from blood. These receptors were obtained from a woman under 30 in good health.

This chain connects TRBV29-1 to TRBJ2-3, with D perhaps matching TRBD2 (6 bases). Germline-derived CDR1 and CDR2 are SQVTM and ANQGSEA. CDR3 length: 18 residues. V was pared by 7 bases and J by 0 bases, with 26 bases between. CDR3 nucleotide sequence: TGCAGCGCCGAGGGGAGCCCACAGCAGCGGGCTAGCACAGATACGCAGTATTTT. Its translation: CSAEGSPQQRASTDTQYF.

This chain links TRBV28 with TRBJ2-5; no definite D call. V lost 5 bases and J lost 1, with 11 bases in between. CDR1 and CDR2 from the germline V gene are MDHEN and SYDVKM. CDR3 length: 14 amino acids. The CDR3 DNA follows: TGTGCCAGCAGTCCGTTTGAAACCCAAGAGACCCAGTACTTC. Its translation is CASSPFETQETQYF.

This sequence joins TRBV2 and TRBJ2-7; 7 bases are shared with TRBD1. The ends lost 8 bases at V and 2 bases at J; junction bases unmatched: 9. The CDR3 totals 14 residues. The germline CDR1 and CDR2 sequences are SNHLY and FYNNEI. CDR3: CASYSRDRPYEQYF. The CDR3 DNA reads TGTGCCAGCTACAGCCGGGACAGACCCTACGAGCAGTACTTC. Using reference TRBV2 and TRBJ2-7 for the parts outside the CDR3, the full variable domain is EPEVTQTPSHQVTQMGQEVILRCVPISNHLYFYWYRQILGQKVEFLVSFYNNEISEKSEIFDDQFSVERPDGSNFTLKIRSTKLEDSAMYFCASYSRDRPYEQYFGPGTRLTVT.

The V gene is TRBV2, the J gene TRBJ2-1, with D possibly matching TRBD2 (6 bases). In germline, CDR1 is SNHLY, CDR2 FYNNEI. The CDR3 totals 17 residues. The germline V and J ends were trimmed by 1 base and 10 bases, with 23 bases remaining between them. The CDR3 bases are TGTGCCAGCAGTGAAGGAAGCAGCGGGCTTATTTTTATCGAGCAGTTCTTC. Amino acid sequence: CASSEGSSGLIFIEQFF.

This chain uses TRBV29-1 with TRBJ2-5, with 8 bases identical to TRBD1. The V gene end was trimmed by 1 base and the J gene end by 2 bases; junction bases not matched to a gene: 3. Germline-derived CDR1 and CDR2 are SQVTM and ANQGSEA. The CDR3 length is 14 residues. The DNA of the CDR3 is TGCAGCGTTGAAGTCCGGGACAGGCAAGAGACCCAGTACTTC. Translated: CSVEVRDRQETQYF. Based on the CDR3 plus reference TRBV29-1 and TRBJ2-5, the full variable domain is SAVISQKPSRDICQRGTSLTIQCQVDSQVTMMFWYRQQPGQSLTLIATANQGSEATYESGFVIDKFPISRPNLTFSTLTVSNMSPEDSSIYLCSVEVRDRQETQYFGPGTRLLVL.

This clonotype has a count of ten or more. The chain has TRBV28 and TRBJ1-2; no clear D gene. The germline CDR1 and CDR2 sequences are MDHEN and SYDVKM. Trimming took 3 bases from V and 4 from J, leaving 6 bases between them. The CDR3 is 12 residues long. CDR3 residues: CASSFGSYGYTF. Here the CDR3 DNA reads TGTGCCAGCAGTTTTGGCAGCTATGGCTACACCTTC.

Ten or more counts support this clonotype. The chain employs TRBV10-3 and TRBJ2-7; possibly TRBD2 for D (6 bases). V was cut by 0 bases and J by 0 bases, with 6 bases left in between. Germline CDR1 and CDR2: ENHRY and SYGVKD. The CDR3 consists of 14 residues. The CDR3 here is CAISESGGSYEQYF. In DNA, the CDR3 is TGTGCCATCAGTGAGTCCGGGGGCTCCTACGAGCAGTACTTC.

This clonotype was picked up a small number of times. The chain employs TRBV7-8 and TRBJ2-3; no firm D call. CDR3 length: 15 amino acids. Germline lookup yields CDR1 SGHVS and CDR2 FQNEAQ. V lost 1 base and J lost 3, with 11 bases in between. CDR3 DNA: TGTGCCAGCAGCTTAGATCCCCTTCGGACAGATACGCAGTATTTT. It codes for CASSLDPLRTDTQYF.

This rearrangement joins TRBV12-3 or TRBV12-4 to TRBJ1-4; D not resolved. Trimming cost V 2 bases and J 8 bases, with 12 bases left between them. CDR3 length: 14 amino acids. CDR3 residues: CASSLQAFDEKLFF. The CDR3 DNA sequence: TGTGCCAGCAGTTTACAGGCATTTGACGAAAAACTGTTTTTT.

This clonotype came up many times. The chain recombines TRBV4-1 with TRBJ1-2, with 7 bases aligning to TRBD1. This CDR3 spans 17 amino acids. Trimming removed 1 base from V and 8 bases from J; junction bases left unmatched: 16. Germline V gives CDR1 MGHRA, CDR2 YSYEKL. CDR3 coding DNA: TGCGCCAGCAGCCAAGTCACCCGGGACAGAGAAGGTTTCGGCTACACCTTC. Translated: CASSQVTRDREGFGYTF.

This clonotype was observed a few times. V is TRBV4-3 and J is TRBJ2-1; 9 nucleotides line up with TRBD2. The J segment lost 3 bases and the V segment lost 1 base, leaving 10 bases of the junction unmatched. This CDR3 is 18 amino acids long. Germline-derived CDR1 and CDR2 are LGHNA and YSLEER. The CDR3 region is CASSQAPLAGGLYNEQFF. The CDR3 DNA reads TGCGCCAGCAGCCAAGCCCCTCTGGCGGGAGGGCTCTACAATGAGCAGTTCTTC.

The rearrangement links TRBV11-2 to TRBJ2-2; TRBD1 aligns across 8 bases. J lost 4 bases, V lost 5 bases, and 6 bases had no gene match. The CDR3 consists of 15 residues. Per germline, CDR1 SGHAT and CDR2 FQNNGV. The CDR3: CASSKGQEATGELFF. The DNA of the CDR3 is TGTGCCAGCAGCAAGGGACAGGAGGCCACCGGGGAGCTGTTTTTT.

The CDR3 region has the DNA TGTGCCAGCAGCTCCCGACTAGCGGGGGGAGAGGGAGATACGCAGTATTTT. This sequence encodes CASSSRLAGGEGDTQYF. This chain joins TRBV7-9 and TRBJ2-3; 13 nucleotides align to TRBD2. The germline CDR1 and CDR2 sequences are SEHNR and FQNEAQ (reference sequence). CDR3 length: 17 amino acids. Trimming removed 4 bases from V and 5 bases from J; junction bases left unmatched: 9. Using reference TRBV7-9 and TRBJ2-3 for the parts outside the CDR3, the full variable domain is DTGVSQNPRHKITKRGQNVTFRCDPISEHNRLYWYRQTLGQGPEFLTYFQNEAQLEKSRLLSDRFSAERPKGSFSTLEIQRTEQGDSAMYLCASSSRLAGGEGDTQYFGPGTRLTVL.